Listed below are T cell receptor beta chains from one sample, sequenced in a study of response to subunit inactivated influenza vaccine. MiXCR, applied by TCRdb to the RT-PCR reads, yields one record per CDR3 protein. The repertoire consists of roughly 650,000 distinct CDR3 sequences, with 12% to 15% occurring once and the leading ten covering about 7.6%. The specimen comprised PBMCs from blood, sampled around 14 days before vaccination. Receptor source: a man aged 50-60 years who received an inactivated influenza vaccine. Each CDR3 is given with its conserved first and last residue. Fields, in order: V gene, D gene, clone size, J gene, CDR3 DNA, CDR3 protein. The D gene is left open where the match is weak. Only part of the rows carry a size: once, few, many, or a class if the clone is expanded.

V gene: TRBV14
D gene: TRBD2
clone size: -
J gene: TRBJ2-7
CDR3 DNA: TGTGCCAGCAGCCAATTTCCGGGACTAGCGGGAGAAGTCGAGCAGTACTTC
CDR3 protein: CASSQFPGLAGEVEQYF

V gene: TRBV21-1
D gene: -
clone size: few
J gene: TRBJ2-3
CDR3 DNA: TGTGCCAGCAGCAAAGTTGGGTTAGCGGGAGGCAGAAAATATCGCACAGATACGCAGTATTTT
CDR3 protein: CASSKVGLAGGRKYRTDTQYF

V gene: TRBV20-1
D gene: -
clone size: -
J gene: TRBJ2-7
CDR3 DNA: TGCAGTGCTAGAGAACGGGGGCCTACCTACGAGCAGTACTTC
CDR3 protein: CSARERGPTYEQYF

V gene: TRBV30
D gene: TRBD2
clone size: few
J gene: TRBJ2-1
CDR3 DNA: TGTGCCTGGAGAACACTAGCGGGGCCCTACAATGAGCAGTTCTTC
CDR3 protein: CAWRTLAGPYNEQFF

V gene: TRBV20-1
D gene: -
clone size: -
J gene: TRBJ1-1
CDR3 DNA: TGCAGTGCTACGCGGCGACAGTATGCTGAAGCTTTCTTT
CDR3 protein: CSATRRQYAEAFF

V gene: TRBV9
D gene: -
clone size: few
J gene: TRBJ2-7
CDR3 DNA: TGTGCCAGCAGCGACAACCGGGAACGAACTTCCTACGAGCAGTACTTC
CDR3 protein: CASSDNRERTSYEQYF

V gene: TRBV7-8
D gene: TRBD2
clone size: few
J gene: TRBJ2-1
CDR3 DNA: TGTGCCAGCAGCTTATCTAGCGGGGAGTACAATGAGCAGTTCTTC
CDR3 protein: CASSLSSGEYNEQFF

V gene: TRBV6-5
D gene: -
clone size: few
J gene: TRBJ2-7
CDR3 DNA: TGTGCCAGCAGTTACTCTTCGCCAGGGTCCAACGAGCAGTACTTC
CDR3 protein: CASSYSSPGSNEQYF

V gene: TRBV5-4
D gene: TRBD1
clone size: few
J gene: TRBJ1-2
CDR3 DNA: TGTGCCAGCAGACGTGGGACAGAGAGCTATGGCTACACCTTC
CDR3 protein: CASRRGTESYGYTF

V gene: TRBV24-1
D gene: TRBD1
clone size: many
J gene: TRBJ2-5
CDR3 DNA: TGTGCCACCAGTGATCCCACCCCAGGGGGCTTAATAGAGACCCAGTACTTC
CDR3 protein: CATSDPTPGGLIETQYF

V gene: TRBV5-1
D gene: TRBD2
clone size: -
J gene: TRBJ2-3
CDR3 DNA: TGCGCCAGCAGCCAGGGACTAGCGGGGGGTGGAGATACGCAGTATTTT
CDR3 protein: CASSQGLAGGGDTQYF